Listed here are 21 T cell receptor beta chains from one sample, sequenced in a study of blood T cell repertoires in COVID-19. TCRdb keeps only in-frame clones here, not all; method: immunoSEQ multiplex PCR. The sample has roughly 410,000 clones, approximately 91% seen once; the top ten hold roughly 1.6%. The material sequenced was peripheral blood. Source of these receptors: a woman aged 40-49 years with COVID-19, enrolled during active disease.

This clone was picked up one time. The V and J genes are TRBV28 and TRBJ2-1, with 8 bases aligning to TRBD1. V shed 7 bases, J shed 6 bases, and the junction held 17 bases outside the gene matches. CDR1 and CDR2 (germline): MDHEN, SYDVKM. The CDR3 has 17 residues. The CDR3 loop is CASIQGGSWGAANEQFF. CDR3 DNA: TGTGCCAGCATACAGGGGGGCAGCTGGGGGGCCGCCAATGAGCAGTTCTTC.

This chain links TRBV5-1 with TRBJ1-1; TRBD1 aligns across 7 bases. This CDR3 region has 16 residues. Germline CDR1 and CDR2: SGHRS and YFSETQ. J gave up 4 bases and V 0 bases, and 9 bases lay outside the gene matches. The DNA for the CDR3 is TGCGCCAGCAGCTTGGAGAAGGGGGCGCTGCCCACTGAAGCTTTCTTT. Amino acid sequence: CASSLEKGALPTEAFF.

The chain carries TRBV9 and TRBJ2-7; D not certain. V lost 0 bases to trimming and J lost 0 bases, with 10 bases between them. The CDR3 consists of 15 residues. Per the germline V gene, CDR1 is SGDLS and CDR2 is YYNGEE. The CDR3 nucleotides read TGTGCCAGCAGCGTAGACGCAGAAAGCTCCTACGAGCAGTACTTC. Its translation is CASSVDAESSYEQYF.

The chain combines TRBV5-5 with TRBJ1-5, with 7 bases matching TRBD1. With V trimmed by 5 bases and J by 0 bases, 5 bases remained unmatched. The germline CDR1 and CDR2 sequences are SGHKS and YYEKEE (reference sequence). This CDR3 is built from 15 residues. The CDR3 is CASRWDSYSNQPQHF. CDR3 nucleotide sequence: TGTGCCAGCAGATGGGACAGCTATAGCAATCAGCCCCAGCATTTT.

The chain has TRBV7-2 and TRBJ2-1; 7 positions match TRBD2. J gave up 7 bases and V 5 bases, and 8 bases lay outside the gene matches. CDR3 length: 14 amino acids. Germline loops: CDR1 SGHTA, CDR2 FQGNSA. This chain's CDR3 is CASSRGGSSNEQFF. The CDR3 DNA follows: TGTGCCAGCAGCCGCGGGGGTAGCAGTAATGAGCAGTTCTTC.

CDR3: CASSLVSSTGELFF. The CDR3 DNA sequence: TGTGCCAGCAGCTTGGTGTCTTCTACCGGGGAGCTGTTTTTT. The rearrangement joins TRBV5-4 to TRBJ2-2; D remains ambiguous. V was clipped by 0 bases and J by 5 bases, with 8 bases between them. The CDR3 has 14 residues. Germline V gene sequence: CDR1 SGHNT, CDR2 YYREEE (reference sequence). The whole variable domain, remainder taken from reference TRBV5-4 and TRBJ2-2, is ETGVTQSPTHLIKTRGQQVTLRCSSQSGHNTVSWYQQALGQGPQFIFQYYREEENGRGNFPPRFSGLQFPNYSSELNVNALELDDSALYLCASSLVSSTGELFFGEGSRLTVL.

The J gene is TRBJ2-3, the V gene TRBV5-1, with D perhaps matching TRBD1 (5 bases). The ends were cut back, 0 bases at V and 3 bases at J, with 11 bases in the middle. The germline CDR1 and CDR2 sequences are SGHRS and YFSETQ. The CDR3 length is 15 residues. This chain's CDR3 is CASSLDTQGTDTQYF. The CDR3 DNA follows: TGCGCCAGCAGCTTGGACACGCAGGGAACAGATACGCAGTATTTT.

The chain couples TRBV28 to TRBJ2-3; the D gene is possibly TRBD1 (6 bases). CDR1 and CDR2 from the germline V gene are MDHEN and SYDVKM. The CDR3 length is 12 residues. The germline V and J ends were trimmed by 7 bases and 15 bases, with 20 bases remaining between them. The chain's CDR3 is CASTPDVGARYF. The CDR3 coding sequence is TGTGCCAGCACCCCAGACGTGGGGGCGCGTTATTTT.

This clone was picked up one time. The rearrangement uses TRBV30 and TRBJ1-2, with D possibly being TRBD1 (5 bases). V dropped 3 bases and J dropped 8 bases, with 25 bases sitting between them. The germline gives CDR1 GTSNPN, CDR2 SVGIG (reference sequence). This CDR3 has 16 residues. The CDR3 region is CAWSATGGLLIGGYTF. The CDR3 nucleotides are TGTGCCTGGAGCGCCACGGGGGGGTTATTAATCGGCGGCTACACCTTC.

The chain has TRBV7-9 and TRBJ1-1; 9 bases fit TRBD1. Trimming cost V 5 bases and J 4 bases; bases outside gene matches: 8. The CDR3 has 15 amino acids. The germline V gene has CDR1 SEHNR and CDR2 FQNEAQ (reference sequence). The CDR3 region is CASSAYRGRSTEAFF. The CDR3, as DNA: TGTGCCAGCAGCGCATACAGGGGGCGCAGCACTGAAGCTTTCTTT.

The chain employs TRBV2 and TRBJ1-1, with D perhaps TRBD1 (5 bases). The CDR3 has 15 residues. Trimming took 7 bases from V and 2 from J, leaving 17 bases between them. Germline V gene sequence: CDR1 SNHLY, CDR2 FYNNEI. The CDR3, as DNA: TGTGCCAGCACCAACGCCCGGGGGAGTAACACTGAAGCTTTCTTT. Translated: CASTNARGSNTEAFF.

The V gene is TRBV7-2, the J gene TRBJ2-3; 11 bases match TRBD2. The CDR3 is 17 residues long. Germline V gene data show CDR1 as SGHTA and CDR2 as FQGNSA. J was trimmed by 4 bases and V by 3 bases; bases with no gene match: 9. CDR3 loop: CASSFLTSGGRADTQYF. Here the CDR3 DNA reads TGTGCCAGCAGCTTTCTAACTAGCGGGGGCCGCGCAGATACGCAGTATTTT.

The genes are TRBV5-1 and TRBJ2-3; 11 positions match TRBD1. V dropped 3 bases and J dropped 4; count of bases not matched to a gene: 4. The CDR3 totals 15 residues. CDR1 SGHRS and CDR2 YFSETQ come from the germline V gene. CDR3 nucleotides: TGCGCCAGCAGCTCGGGACAGGGGGGTTCAGATACGCAGTATTTT. The encoded protein is CASSSGQGGSDTQYF. The variable domain in full, completed from reference TRBV5-1 and TRBJ2-3, reads KAGVTQTPRYLIKTRGQQVTLSCSPISGHRSVSWYQQTPGQGLQFLFEYFSETQRNKGNFPGRFSGRQFSNSRSEMNVSTLELGDSALYLCASSSGQGGSDTQYFGPGTRLTVL.

The gene calls are TRBV3-1 (or the pseudogene TRBV3-2) and TRBJ2-3; D is perhaps TRBD2 (6 bases). This CDR3 contains 17 residues. In germline, CDR1 is LGHDT, CDR2 YNNKEL (reference sequence). Trimming shortened V by 0 bases and J by 0 bases, and 13 bases separated the two germline ends. CDR3 nucleotides: TGTGCCAGCAGCCAAGATTCGGAGGGAGAAAGCACAGATACGCAGTATTTT. Translation gives CASSQDSEGESTDTQYF.

This rearrangement joins TRBV5-5 to TRBJ2-7, with 8 bases matching TRBD2. The CDR3 totals 14 residues. V lost 5 bases to trimming and J lost 3 bases; unmatched junction nucleotides: 7. Per germline, CDR1 SGHKS and CDR2 YYEKEE (reference sequence). The CDR3 DNA reads TGTGCCAGCAGTAATCCCCGGGGGGGCTACGAGCAGTACTTC. This sequence encodes CASSNPRGGYEQYF.

The chain couples TRBV29-1 to TRBJ2-1; possible D gene TRBD1, 5 bases. The CDR3 sequence is 16 residues long. In germline, CDR1 is SQVTM, CDR2 ANQGSEA. V shed 3 bases and J shed 8 bases, with 23 bases lying between them. Here the CDR3 reads CSVELVRGLRSHEQFF. As DNA, the CDR3 is TGCAGCGTTGAGTTAGTTAGGGGTCTGAGGTCCCATGAGCAGTTCTTC.

There are a few counts of this clone. J is TRBJ1-2 and V is TRBV6-1; possibly TRBD1 for D (5 bases). CDR1 is MNHNS, CDR2 SASEGT, per germline. With 0 bases removed from V and 6 bases from J, the gap between germline ends came to 20 bases. The CDR3 consists of 17 residues. In DNA, the CDR3 is TGTGCCAGCAGTGAAGCGTCAGATTCGTGGGGCCCTCATGGCTACACCTTC. Protein product: CASSEASDSWGPHGYTF.

The chain recombines TRBV4-1 with TRBJ1-2, with D perhaps TRBD1 (5 bases). The CDR3 consists of 17 residues. The germline V gene has CDR1 MGHRA and CDR2 YSYEKL. V was pared by 0 bases and J by 4 bases, with 18 bases between. CDR3 DNA: TGCGCCAGCAGCCAAGATAGGAGTGACATAGGGGCCTATGGCTACACCTTC. Translated, it gives CASSQDRSDIGAYGYTF.

The rearrangement uses TRBV12-3 or TRBV12-4 and TRBJ1-2; the match to TRBD1 covers 7 bases. The CDR3 covers 11 residues. Unmatched junction bases numbered 1, after V lost 4 bases and J lost 8 bases. The CDR3 sequence is CASSSGGGYTF. As DNA, the CDR3 is TGTGCCAGCAGTTCAGGGGGAGGCTACACCTTC.

The chain has TRBV6-4 and TRBJ2-1, with 13 bases that match TRBD2. J was trimmed by 7 bases and V by 6 bases; bases with no gene match: 6. CDR1 is MRHNA, CDR2 SNTAGT, per germline. The CDR3 is 15 amino acids. The CDR3 is CASSRLAGGGNEQFF. CDR3 DNA sequence: TGTGCCAGCAGCCGACTAGCGGGAGGTGGGAATGAGCAGTTCTTC.

This sequence joins TRBV7-9 and TRBJ1-5, with D unclear. This CDR3 is 12 amino acids long. CDR1 SEHNR and CDR2 FQNEAQ come from the germline V gene (reference sequence). Trimming left V 1 base short and J 7 bases short, with 5 bases between. CDR3 coding DNA: TGTGCCAGCAGCTTAGGCAGGCAGCCCCAGCATTTT. Translated, it gives CASSLGRQPQHF.